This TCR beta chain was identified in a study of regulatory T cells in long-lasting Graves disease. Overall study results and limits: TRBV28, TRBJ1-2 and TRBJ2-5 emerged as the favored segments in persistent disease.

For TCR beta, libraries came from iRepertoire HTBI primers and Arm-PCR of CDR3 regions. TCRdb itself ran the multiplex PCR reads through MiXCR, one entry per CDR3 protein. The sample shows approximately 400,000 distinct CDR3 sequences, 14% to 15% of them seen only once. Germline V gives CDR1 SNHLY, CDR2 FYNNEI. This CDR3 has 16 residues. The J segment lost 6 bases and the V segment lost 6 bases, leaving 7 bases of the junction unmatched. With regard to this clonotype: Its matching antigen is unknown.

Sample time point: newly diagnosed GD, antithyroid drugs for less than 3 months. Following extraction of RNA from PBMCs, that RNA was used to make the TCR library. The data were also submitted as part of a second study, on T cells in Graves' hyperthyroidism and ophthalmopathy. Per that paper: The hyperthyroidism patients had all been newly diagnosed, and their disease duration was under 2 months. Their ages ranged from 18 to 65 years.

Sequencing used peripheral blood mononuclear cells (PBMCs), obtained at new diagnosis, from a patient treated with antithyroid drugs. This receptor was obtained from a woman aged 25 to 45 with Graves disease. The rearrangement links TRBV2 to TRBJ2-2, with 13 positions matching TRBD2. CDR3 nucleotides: TGTGCCAGCAGCGTAGGGACTAGCGGGAAGCCCGGGGAGCTGTTTTTT. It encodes CASSVGTSGKPGELFF. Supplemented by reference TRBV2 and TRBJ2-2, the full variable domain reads EPEVTQTPSHQVTQMGQEVILRCVPISNHLYFYWYRQILGQKVEFLVSFYNNEISEKSEIFDDQFSVERPDGSNFTLKIRSTKLEDSAMYFCASSVGTSGKPGELFFGEGSRLTVL.